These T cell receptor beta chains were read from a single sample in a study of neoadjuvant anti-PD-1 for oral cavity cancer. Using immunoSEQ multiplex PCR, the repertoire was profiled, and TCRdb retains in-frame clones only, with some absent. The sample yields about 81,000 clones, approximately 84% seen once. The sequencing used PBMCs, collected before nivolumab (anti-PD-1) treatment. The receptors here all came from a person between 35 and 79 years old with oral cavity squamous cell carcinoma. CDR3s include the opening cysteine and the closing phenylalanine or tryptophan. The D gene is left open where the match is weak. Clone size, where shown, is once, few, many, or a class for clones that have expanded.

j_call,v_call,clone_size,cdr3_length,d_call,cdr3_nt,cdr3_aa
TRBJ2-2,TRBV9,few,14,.,TGTGCCAGCAGCGTAGGAGTCAGTACCGGGGAGCTGTTTTTT,CASSVGVSTGELFF
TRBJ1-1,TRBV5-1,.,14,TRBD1,TGCGCCAGCAGGATCGCCCAGGGGGCGCCTGAAGCTTTCTTT,CASRIAQGAPEAFF
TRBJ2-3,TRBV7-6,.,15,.,TGTGCCAGCAGCTCGATGCCGGCTAGCACAGATACGCAGTATTTT,CASSSMPASTDTQYF
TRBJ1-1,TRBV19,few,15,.,TGTGCCAGTAGTATGTCAAGGGCCGGGAACACTGAAGCTTTCTTT,CASSMSRAGNTEAFF
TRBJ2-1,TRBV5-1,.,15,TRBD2,TGCGCCAGCAGCACCAGCGGGAGCTCCTACAATGAGCAGTTCTTC,CASSTSGSSYNEQFF
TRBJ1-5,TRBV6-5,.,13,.,TGTGCCAGCAGACCCCTGGGCAATCAGCCCCAGCATTTT,CASRPLGNQPQHF
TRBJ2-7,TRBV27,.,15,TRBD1,TGTGCCAGCAGTTTGTCCGACAGGGGCGCATACGAGCAGTACTTC,CASSLSDRGAYEQYF
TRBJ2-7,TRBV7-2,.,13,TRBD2,TGTGCCAGCAGCTTACAGCGGGGCTACGAGCAGTACTTC,CASSLQRGYEQYF
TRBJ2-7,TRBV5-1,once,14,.,TGCGCCAGCAGCTTGAGTCTAACCACCTACGAGCAGTACTTC,CASSLSLTTYEQYF
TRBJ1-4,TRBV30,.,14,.,TGTGCCTGGAGCAAGGTGGGGCTGGAGGAAAAACTGTTTTTT,CAWSKVGLEEKLFF
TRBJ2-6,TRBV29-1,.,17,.,TGCAGCGTTGATTCTGGCGGTGATTCCTCTGGGGCCAACGTCCTGACTTTC,CSVDSGGDSSGANVLTF
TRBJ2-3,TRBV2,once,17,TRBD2,TGTGCCAGCAGTGATGGCCTAGCGGTCTCTAGCACAGATACGCAGTATTTT,CASSDGLAVSSTDTQYF
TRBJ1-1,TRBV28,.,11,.,TGTGCCACCACTAGTGGATCAGAAGCTTTCTTT,CATTSGSEAFF
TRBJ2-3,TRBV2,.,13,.,TGTGCCAGCGGCGGGCAGGGCACAGATACGCAGTATTTT,CASGGQGTDTQYF
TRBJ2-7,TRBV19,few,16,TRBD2,TGTGCCAGTAGTCCCGCCCGGTTAGCGGGACGGTACGAGCAGTACTTC,CASSPARLAGRYEQYF
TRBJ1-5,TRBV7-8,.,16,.,TGTGCCAGCAGCTTAGCGGTCTATCCGCCGTCCCAGCCCCAGCATTTT,CASSLAVYPPSQPQHF
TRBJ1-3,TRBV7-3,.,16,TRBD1,TGTGCCAGCAGCTCCGGGACAGAGACTTCTGGAAACACCATATATTTT,CASSSGTETSGNTIYF
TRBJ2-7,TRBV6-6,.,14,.,TGTGCCAGCAGTTACCCCCAGGGCTGGGGCGAGCAGTACTTC,CASSYPQGWGEQYF
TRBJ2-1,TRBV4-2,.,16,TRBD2,TGTGCCAGCAGCCAAGATCACGGCGGGAGCTACAATGAGCAGTTCTTC,CASSQDHGGSYNEQFF
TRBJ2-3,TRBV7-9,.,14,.,TGTGCCAGCAGCTTAACGGGAGTCACAGATACGCAGTATTTT,CASSLTGVTDTQYF
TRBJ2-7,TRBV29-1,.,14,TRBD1,TGCAGCGTTGACCCCGGGACAGGGTCCTACGAGCAGTACTTC,CSVDPGTGSYEQYF
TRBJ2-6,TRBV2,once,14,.,TGTGCCAGCAGTAGAGAACCTGGGGCCAACGTCCTGACTTTC,CASSREPGANVLTF
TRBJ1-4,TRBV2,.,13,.,TGTGCCAGCACCTGGGGACGCGAGGAAAAACTGTTTTTT,CASTWGREEKLFF
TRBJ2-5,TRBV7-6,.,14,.,TGTGCCAGCAGCTTATACGATATACAAGAGACCCAGTACTTC,CASSLYDIQETQYF
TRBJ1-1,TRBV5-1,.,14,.,TGCGCCAGCAGCCTCAGTCCGGGGAACACTGAAGCTTTCTTT,CASSLSPGNTEAFF
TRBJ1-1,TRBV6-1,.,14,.,TGTGCCAGCAAAAACAAGCAGCCGGGCACTGAAGCTTTCTTT,CASKNKQPGTEAFF
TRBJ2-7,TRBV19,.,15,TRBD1,TGTGCCAGTAGTCTCGGCGGACAGGGAATCTACGAGCAGTACTTC,CASSLGGQGIYEQYF
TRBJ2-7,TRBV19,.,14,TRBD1,TGTGCCAGTAGTATCCGGACAGGTTCTAACGAGCAGTACTTC,CASSIRTGSNEQYF
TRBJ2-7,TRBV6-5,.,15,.,TGTGCCAGCAGTCGTACGTTGGATAGCTCCTACGAGCAGTACTTC,CASSRTLDSSYEQYF
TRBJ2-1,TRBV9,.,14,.,TGTGCCAGCGGCGACTTCCAGCAGGGCAATGAGCAGTTCTTC,CASGDFQQGNEQFF
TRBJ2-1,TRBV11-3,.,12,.,TGTGCCAGCAGCTTAGATCGACAGCGGCAGTTCTTC,CASSLDRQRQFF
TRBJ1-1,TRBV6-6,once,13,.,TGTGCCAGCAGTCGCGGATCCGGCACTGAAGCTTTCTTT,CASSRGSGTEAFF
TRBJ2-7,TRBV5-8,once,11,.,TGTGCCAGCAGTCCTCGACAAGTTCCTTACTTC,CASSPRQVPYF
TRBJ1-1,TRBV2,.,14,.,TGTGCCAGCAGGCACTCGGGGGAAAACACTGAAGCTTTCTTT,CASRHSGENTEAFF
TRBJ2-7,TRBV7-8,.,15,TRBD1,TGTGCCAGCAGCTTAGCCCCCAGGGGGAGCTACGAGCAGTACTTC,CASSLAPRGSYEQYF
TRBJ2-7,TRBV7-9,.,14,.,TGTGCCAGCAGCTTAAAGGCAGGGTTATGGGAGCAGTACTTC,CASSLKAGLWEQYF
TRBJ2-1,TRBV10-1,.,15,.,TGCGCCAGCAGTCGCCCCGGGGCTGGCAGCGATGAGCAGTTCTTC,CASSRPGAGSDEQFF
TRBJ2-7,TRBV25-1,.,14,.,TGTGCCAGCAGTGATGTGAGGGAGAGGGACGAGCAGTACTTC,CASSDVRERDEQYF
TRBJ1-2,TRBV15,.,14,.,TGTGCCACCAGCAGAGATCCGAGGGATGGTGGCTACACCTTC,CATSRDPRDGGYTF